One and the same sample provided the 10 T cell receptor beta chains below, sequenced in a study of monozygotic twins with inflammatory bowel disease. After re-calling the 5' RACE reads, TCRdb lists one entry per CDR3 protein, DNA absent. Recorded here are 80,000 or so distinct CDR3 sequences; the top ten clones represent around 7%. What was sequenced was blood. The origin of the receptors is a human donor with ulcerative colitis or Crohn's disease, or a healthy co-twin of an affected twin (not recorded which).

This chain links TRBV12-3 or TRBV12-4 with TRBJ1-6; TCRdb lists TRBD1, though no DNA is available to test this call. This CDR3 is 14 amino acids long. CDR3 in amino acids: CASSADRSYSPLHF.

The rearrangement links TRBV5-1 to TRBJ1-5; absent DNA, TCRdb's TRBD1 call cannot be checked. Germline V CDR1 and CDR2: SGHRS, YFSETQ. The CDR3 extends over 13 amino acids. Here the CDR3 reads CASSSGDNQPQHF.

The V gene is TRBV9, the J gene TRBJ2-5; as DNA is missing, the TRBD2 call by TCRdb cannot be tested. The CDR3 spans 16 residues. In germline, CDR1 is SGDLS, CDR2 YYNGEE. The CDR3 region is CASSVSLAGFQETQYF.

The rearrangement joins TRBV3-1 to TRBJ1-2; TCRdb's D call of TRBD1 is untestable without DNA. CDR3 length: 15 residues. The germline CDR1 and CDR2 sequences are LGHDT and YNNKEL (reference sequence). The CDR3: CASSPSDKGMRGYTF.

The chain couples TRBV20-1 to TRBJ1-5; the D call from TCRdb, TRBD1, cannot be confirmed without DNA. The CDR3 extends over 15 amino acids. The V gene's germline CDR1 is DFQATT and CDR2 SNEGSKA (reference sequence). Here the CDR3 reads CSASQGASNNQPQHF.

V is TRBV5-1 and J is TRBJ2-7; TCRdb's D call, TRBD1, is unchecked because there is no DNA. From germline, CDR1 is SGHRS and CDR2 YFSETQ. The length of the CDR3 is 14 residues. The chain's CDR3 is CASSGQGYNYEQYF.

V and J are TRBV16 and TRBJ1-1; TCRdb calls TRBD1, which cannot be checked without DNA. Germline loops: CDR1 KGHSY, CDR2 FQNENV. This CDR3 spans 14 amino acids. The CDR3 region is CASSPWTGGTEAFF.

V gene TRBV6-1 combines with J gene TRBJ1-1; TCRdb lists TRBD1, though no DNA is available to test this call. CDR1 and CDR2 (germline): MNHNS, SASEGT. This CDR3 has 14 residues. The CDR3: CASSDPGAFTEAFF.

The CDR3 here is CASSLDAGDGEQFF. The V and J genes are TRBV11-2 and TRBJ2-1. The CDR3 has 14 amino acids. From germline, CDR1 is SGHAT and CDR2 FQNNGV.

The V gene is TRBV6-5, the J gene TRBJ2-1; TCRdb gives TRBD1 as the D gene, but with no DNA this cannot be confirmed. In germline, CDR1 is MNHEY, CDR2 SVGAGI. The length of the CDR3 is 14 residues. The CDR3 sequence: CASSWTGGYNEQFF.